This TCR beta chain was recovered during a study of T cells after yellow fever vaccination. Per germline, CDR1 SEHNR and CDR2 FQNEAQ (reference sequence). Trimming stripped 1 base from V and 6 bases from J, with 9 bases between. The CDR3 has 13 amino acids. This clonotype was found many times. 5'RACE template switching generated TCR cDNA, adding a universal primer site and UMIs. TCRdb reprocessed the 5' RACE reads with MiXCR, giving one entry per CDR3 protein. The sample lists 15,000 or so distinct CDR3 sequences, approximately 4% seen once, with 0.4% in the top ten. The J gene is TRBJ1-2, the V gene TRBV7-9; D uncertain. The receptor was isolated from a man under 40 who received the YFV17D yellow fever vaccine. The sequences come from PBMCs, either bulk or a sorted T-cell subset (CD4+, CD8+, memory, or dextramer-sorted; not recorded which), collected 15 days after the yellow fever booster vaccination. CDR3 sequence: CASSLGTADGYTF. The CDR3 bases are TGTGCCAGCAGCTTAGGGACGGCGGATGGCTACACCTTC.